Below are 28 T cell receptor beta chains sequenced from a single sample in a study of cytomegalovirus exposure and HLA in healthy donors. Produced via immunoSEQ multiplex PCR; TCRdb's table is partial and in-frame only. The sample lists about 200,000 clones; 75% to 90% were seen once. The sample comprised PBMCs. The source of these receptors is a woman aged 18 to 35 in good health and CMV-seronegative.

CDR3 residues: CASSLEQGNEQFF. In DNA, the CDR3 is TGCGCCAGCAGCTTGGAACAGGGCAATGAGCAGTTCTTC. V gene TRBV5-1 combines with J gene TRBJ2-1; TRBD1 is a possible D gene (6 bases). Germline V lookup: CDR1 SGHRS, CDR2 YFSETQ. The CDR3 runs 13 residues. Deletions cut 0 bases from V and 6 bases from J, with 7 bases between. The full variable domain, rest sourced from reference TRBV5-1 and TRBJ2-1, is KAGVTQTPRYLIKTRGQQVTLSCSPISGHRSVSWYQQTPGQGLQFLFEYFSETQRNKGNFPGRFSGRQFSNSRSEMNVSTLELGDSALYLCASSLEQGNEQFFGPGTRLTVL.

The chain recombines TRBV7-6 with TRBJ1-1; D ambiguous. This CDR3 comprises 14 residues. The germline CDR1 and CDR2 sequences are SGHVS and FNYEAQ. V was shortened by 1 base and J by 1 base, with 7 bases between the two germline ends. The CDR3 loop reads CASSLGAGNTEAFF. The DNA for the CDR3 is TGTGCCAGCAGCTTAGGGGCGGGGAACACTGAAGCTTTCTTT.

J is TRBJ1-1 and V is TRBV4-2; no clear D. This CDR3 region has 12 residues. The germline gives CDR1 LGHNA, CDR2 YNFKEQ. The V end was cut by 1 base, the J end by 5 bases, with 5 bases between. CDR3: CASSQGSTEAFF. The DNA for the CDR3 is TGTGCCAGCAGCCAAGGATCGACTGAAGCTTTCTTT.

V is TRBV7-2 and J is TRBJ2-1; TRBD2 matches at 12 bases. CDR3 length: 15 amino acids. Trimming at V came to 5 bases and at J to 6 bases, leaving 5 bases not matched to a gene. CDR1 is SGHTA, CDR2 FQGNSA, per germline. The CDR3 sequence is CASSNRLAGANEQFF. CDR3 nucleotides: TGTGCCAGCAGCAACCGACTAGCGGGAGCCAATGAGCAGTTCTTC.

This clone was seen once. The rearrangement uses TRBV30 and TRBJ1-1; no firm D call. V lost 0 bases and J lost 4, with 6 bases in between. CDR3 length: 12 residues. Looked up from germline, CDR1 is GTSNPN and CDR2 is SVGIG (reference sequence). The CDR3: CAWSVQPTEAFF. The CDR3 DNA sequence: TGTGCCTGGAGTGTACAGCCCACTGAAGCTTTCTTT. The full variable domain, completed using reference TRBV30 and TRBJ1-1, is SQTIHQWPATLVQPVGSPLSLECTVEGTSNPNLYWYRQAAGRGLQLLFYSVGIGQISSEVPQNLSASRPQDRQFILSSKKLLLSDSGFYLCAWSVQPTEAFFGQGTRLTVV.

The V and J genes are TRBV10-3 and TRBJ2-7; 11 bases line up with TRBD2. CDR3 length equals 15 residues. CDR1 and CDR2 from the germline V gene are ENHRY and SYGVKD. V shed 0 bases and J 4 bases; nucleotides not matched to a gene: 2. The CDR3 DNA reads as TGTGCCATCAGTGAGTCGGGACTAGCGGATTACGAGCAGTACTTC. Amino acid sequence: CAISESGLADYEQYF.

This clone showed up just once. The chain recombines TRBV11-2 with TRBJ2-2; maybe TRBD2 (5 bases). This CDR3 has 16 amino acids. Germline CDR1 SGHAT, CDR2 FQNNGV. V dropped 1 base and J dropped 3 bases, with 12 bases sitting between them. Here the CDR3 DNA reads TGTGCCAGCAGCTTAGGCATTAGCGTTTACACCGGGGAGCTGTTTTTT. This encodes CASSLGISVYTGELFF.

The CDR3 spells CASSFGSNYGYTF. CDR3 nucleotide sequence: TGTGCCAGCAGTTTCGGCAGCAACTATGGCTACACCTTC. The chain couples TRBV27 to TRBJ1-2; unclear D gene. V lost 3 bases and J 2 bases, leaving 7 bases between the germline ends. This CDR3 has 13 residues. Looked up from germline, CDR1 is MNHEY and CDR2 is SMNVEV (reference sequence).

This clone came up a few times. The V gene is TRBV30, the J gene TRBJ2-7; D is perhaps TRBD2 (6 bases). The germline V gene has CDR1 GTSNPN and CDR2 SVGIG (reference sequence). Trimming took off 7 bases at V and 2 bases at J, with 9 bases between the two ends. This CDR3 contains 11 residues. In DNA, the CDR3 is TGTGCCTACGGGGGTCCCTACGAGCAGTACTTC. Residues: CAYGGPYEQYF.

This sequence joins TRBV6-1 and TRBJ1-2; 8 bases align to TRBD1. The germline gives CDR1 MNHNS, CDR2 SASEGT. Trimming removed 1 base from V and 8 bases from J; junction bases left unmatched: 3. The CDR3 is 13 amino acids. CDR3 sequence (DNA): TGTGCCAGCAGTGAAGTACAGGGGGTAGGCTACACCTTC. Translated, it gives CASSEVQGVGYTF.

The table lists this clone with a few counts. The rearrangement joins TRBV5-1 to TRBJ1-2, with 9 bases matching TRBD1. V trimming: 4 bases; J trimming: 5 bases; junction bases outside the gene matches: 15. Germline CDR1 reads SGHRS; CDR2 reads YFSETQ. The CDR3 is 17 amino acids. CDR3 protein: CASSPPPRGQGLYGYTF. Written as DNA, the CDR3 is TGCGCCAGCAGCCCTCCCCCACGGGGACAGGGATTATATGGCTACACCTTC.

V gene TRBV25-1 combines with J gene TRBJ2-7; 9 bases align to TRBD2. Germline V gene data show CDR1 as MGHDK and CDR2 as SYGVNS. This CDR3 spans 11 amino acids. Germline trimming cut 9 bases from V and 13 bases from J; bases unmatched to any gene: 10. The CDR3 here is CASTTGLAKYF. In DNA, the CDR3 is TGTGCCAGTACTACCGGACTAGCGAAATACTTC.

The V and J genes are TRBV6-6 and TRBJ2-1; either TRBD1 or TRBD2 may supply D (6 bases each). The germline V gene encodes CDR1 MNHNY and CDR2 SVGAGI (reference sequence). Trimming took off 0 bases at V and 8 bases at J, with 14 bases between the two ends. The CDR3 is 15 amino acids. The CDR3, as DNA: TGTGCCAGCAGTTACTCCCCCGGAGGGGGATATGAGCAGTTCTTC. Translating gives CASSYSPGGGYEQFF.

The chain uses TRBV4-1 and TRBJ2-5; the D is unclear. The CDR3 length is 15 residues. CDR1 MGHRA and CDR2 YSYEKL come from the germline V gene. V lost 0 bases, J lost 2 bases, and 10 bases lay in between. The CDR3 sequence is CASSQDEAAQETQYF. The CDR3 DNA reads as TGCGCCAGCAGCCAAGATGAGGCAGCTCAAGAGACCCAGTACTTC.

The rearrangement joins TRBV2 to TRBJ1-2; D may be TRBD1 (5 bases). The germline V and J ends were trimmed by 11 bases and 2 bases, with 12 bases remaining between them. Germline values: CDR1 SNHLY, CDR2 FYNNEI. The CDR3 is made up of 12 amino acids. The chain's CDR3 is CAGGVPNYGYTF. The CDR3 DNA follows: TGTGCCGGAGGGGTTCCCAACTATGGCTACACCTTC.

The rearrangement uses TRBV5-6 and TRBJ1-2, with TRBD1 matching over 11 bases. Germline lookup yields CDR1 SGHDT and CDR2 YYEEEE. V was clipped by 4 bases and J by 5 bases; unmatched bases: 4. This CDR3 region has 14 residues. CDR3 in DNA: TGTGCCAGCAGCCCTCGGGACAGGGGGTATGGCTACACCTTC. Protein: CASSPRDRGYGYTF. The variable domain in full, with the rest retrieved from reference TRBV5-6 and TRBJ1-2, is DAGVTQSPTHLIKTRGQQVTLRCSPKSGHDTVSWYQQALGQGPQFIFQYYEEEERQRGNFPDRFSGHQFPNYSSELNVNALLLGDSALYLCASSPRDRGYGYTFGSGTRLTVV.

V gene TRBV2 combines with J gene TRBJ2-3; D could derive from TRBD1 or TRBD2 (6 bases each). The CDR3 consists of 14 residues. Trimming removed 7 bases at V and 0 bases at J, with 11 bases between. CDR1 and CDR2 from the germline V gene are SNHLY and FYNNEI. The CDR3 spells CASKGGPSTDTQYF. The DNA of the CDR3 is TGTGCCAGCAAGGGGGGCCCCAGCACAGATACGCAGTATTTT.

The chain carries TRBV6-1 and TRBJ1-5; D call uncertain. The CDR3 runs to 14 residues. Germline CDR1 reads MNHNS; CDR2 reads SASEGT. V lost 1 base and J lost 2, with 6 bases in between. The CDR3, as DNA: TGTGCCAGCAGTGAAGGTGTAGGCAATCAGCCCCAGCATTTT. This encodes CASSEGVGNQPQHF.

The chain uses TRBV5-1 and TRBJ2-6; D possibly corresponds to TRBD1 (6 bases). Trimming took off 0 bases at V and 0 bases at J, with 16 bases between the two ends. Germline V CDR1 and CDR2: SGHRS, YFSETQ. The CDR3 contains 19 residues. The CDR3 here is CASSLAGAGAASGANVLTF. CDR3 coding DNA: TGCGCCAGCAGCTTGGCCGGGGCAGGGGCGGCCTCTGGGGCCAACGTCCTGACTTTC.

CDR3 coding DNA: TGTGCCAGCAGTGAAGCAGTGGGCAGCCAAACTTCAGATGGCTACACCTTC. It encodes CASSEAVGSQTSDGYTF. The genes are TRBV6-1 and TRBJ1-2, with unresolved D. The ends were cut back, 0 bases at V and 6 bases at J, with 20 bases in the middle. The CDR3 extends over 17 amino acids. Germline V gene data show CDR1 as MNHNS and CDR2 as SASEGT.

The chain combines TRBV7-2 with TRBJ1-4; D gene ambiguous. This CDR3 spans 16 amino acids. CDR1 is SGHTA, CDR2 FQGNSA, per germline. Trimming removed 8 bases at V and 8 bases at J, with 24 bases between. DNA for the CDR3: TGTGCCAGCGGCCACGGGAACTCCATCCGGGTGGAAAAACTGTTTTTT. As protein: CASGHGNSIRVEKLFF.

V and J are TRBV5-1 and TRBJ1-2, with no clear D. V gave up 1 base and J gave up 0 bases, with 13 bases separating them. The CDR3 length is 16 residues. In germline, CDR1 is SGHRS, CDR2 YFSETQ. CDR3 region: CASSLSAGLANYGYTF. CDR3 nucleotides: TGCGCCAGCAGCTTGTCAGCGGGGTTGGCTAACTATGGCTACACCTTC.

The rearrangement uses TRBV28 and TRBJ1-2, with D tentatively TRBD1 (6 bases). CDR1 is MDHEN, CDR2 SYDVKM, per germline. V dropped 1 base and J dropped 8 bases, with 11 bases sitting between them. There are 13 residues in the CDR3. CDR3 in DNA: TGTGCCAGCAGTTTATCGGGGGCGCGGGGCTACACCTTC. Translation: CASSLSGARGYTF.

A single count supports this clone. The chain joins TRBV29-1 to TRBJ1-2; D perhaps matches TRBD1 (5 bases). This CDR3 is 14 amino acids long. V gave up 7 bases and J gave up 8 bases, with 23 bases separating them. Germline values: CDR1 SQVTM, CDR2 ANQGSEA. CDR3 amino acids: CSAPPRATGEGYTF. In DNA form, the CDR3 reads TGCAGCGCCCCCCCCCGGGCCACGGGGGAGGGCTACACCTTC.

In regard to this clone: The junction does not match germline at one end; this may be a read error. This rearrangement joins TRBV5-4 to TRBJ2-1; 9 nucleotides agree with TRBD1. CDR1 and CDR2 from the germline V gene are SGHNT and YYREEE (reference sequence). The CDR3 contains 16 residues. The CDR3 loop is CASSLATGGLDNEQFF. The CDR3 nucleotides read TGTGCCAGCAGCTTGGCCACAGGGGGCCTGGACAACGAGCAGTTCTTC.

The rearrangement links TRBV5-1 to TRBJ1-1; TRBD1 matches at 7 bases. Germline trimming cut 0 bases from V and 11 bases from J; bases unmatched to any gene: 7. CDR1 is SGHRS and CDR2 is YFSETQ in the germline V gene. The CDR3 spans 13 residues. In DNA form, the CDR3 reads TGCGCCAGCAGCTTGGGTGACAGGGACTCGGCTTTCTTT. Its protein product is CASSLGDRDSAFF.

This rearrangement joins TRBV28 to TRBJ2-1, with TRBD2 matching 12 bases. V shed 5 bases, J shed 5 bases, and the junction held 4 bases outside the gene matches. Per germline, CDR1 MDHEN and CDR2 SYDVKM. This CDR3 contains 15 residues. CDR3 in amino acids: CASSPSGRVHNEQFF. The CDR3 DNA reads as TGTGCCAGCAGTCCTAGCGGGAGGGTACACAATGAGCAGTTCTTC.

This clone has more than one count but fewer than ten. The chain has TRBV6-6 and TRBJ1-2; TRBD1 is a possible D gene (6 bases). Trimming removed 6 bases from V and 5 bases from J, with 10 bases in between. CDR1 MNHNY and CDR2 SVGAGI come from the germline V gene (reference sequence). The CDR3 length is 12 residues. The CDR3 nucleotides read TGTGCCAGCAGACCACAGGGTTATGGCTACACCTTC. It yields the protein CASRPQGYGYTF.